The 10 T cell receptor beta chains listed next were all sequenced from one sample in a study of identical twins. MiXCR was run by TCRdb on the 5' RACE reads, yielding one entry per CDR3 protein. Counted here are 450,000 or so distinct CDR3 sequences, 24% occurring once; the ten biggest clones make up about 2.7%. The sample was also linked to a second study, of T cells expressing NK-cell markers.

The sample was CD4+ T cells sorted from blood. These receptors were obtained from a woman aged 18-29 years in good health.

The chain employs TRBV10-2 and TRBJ2-3; possibly TRBD2 for D (6 bases). The V and J ends lost 6 bases and 6 bases respectively, with 19 bases between them. Germline V lookup: CDR1 WSHSY, CDR2 SAAADI. This CDR3 has 15 amino acids. CDR3 DNA sequence: TGCGCCAGCAGGGACAATTTAGCGGCACAGGATACGCAGTATTTT. Translation: CASRDNLAAQDTQYF.

In regard to this clonotype: The junction differs from germline at one of its ends, possibly a read error. J is TRBJ2-7 and V is TRBV12-3 or TRBV12-4; 10 positions match TRBD2. This CDR3 has 19 residues. The CDR3 nucleotides are TGTACCAGCAGTTTAGCGCGCAGGGGGTTAGCGGGGGGACTCTACGAGCAGTACTTC. It is translated as CTSSLARRGLAGGLYEQYF.

This clonotype was seen more than once but under ten times. The chain links TRBV7-9 to TRBJ2-7; D might be TRBD2 (6 bases). Germline-derived CDR1 and CDR2 are SEHNR and FQNEAQ (reference sequence). The CDR3 loop spans 15 amino acids. Trimming took off 5 bases at V and 5 bases at J, with 19 bases between the two ends. CDR3 loop: CASSRTAGLPDEQYF. The CDR3, as DNA: TGTGCCAGCAGCCGAACCGCGGGACTGCCCGACGAGCAGTACTTC.

In this sample, this clonotype turned up a few times. The chain uses TRBV15 and TRBJ2-7, with D maybe TRBD2 (6 bases). The length of the CDR3 is 13 residues. Trimming left V 0 bases short and J 5 bases short, with 8 bases between. CDR1 and CDR2 from the germline V gene are LNHNV and YYDKDF (reference sequence). The CDR3 DNA sequence: TGTGCCACCAGCAGAGACTTAGCGGACGAGCAGTACTTC. Translating gives CATSRDLADEQYF.

V and J are TRBV7-2 and TRBJ2-7; D is possibly TRBD1 or TRBD2 (6 bases each). CDR1 is SGHTA, CDR2 FQGNSA, per germline. V was cut by 1 base and J by 1 base, with 26 bases left in between. The CDR3 is 20 amino acids. CDR3 protein: CASSLVQGFSVGSSSYEQYF. In nucleotides, the CDR3 is TGTGCCAGCAGCTTAGTGCAGGGGTTCTCGGTCGGGAGTAGTTCCTACGAGCAGTACTTC.

V and J are TRBV11-3 and TRBJ2-1, with TRBD2 identical over 12 bases. The CDR3 extends over 16 amino acids. Looked up from germline, CDR1 is SGHNT and CDR2 is YENEEA. The junction had 4 bases not matched to a gene; V was cut back by 2 bases and J by 5 bases. The CDR3: CASSLRLAGDHNEQFF. The CDR3 coding sequence is TGTGCCAGCAGCTTAAGACTAGCGGGGGACCACAATGAGCAGTTCTTC.

This clonotype was found many times. The rearrangement joins TRBV29-1 to TRBJ2-3, with TRBD1 matching over 10 bases. Losses at the gene ends were 1 base for V and 4 bases for J; bases not matched to a gene: 2. Germline V lookup: CDR1 SQVTM, CDR2 ANQGSEA. The CDR3 spans 14 residues. CDR3 sequence: CSVEGGTGADTQYF. CDR3 nucleotide sequence: TGCAGCGTTGAAGGGGGGACAGGGGCAGATACGCAGTATTTT.

The chain joins TRBV12-5 to TRBJ2-7; 8 bases align to TRBD1. The CDR3 contains 14 residues. Unmatched junction bases numbered 2, after V lost 1 base and J lost 3 bases. The germline V gene encodes CDR1 LGHNT and CDR2 FRNRAP. The DNA for the CDR3 is TGTGCTAGTGGTTTGGGACAGGGGAGCTACGAGCAGTACTTC. It translates to CASGLGQGSYEQYF.

The chain links TRBV20-1 to TRBJ2-5; D ambiguous. V lost 6 bases to trimming and J lost 5 bases, with 13 bases between them. The germline CDR1 and CDR2 sequences are DFQATT and SNEGSKA (reference sequence). This CDR3 comprises 12 residues. The DNA of the CDR3 is TGCAGTGCCCTCGCGAATCAGGAGACCCAGTACTTC. Translating it yields CSALANQETQYF.

CDR3 bases: TGTGCCAGCAGCCCAGGGACTAGCAGATCCTACGAGCAGTACTTC. Its protein product is CASSPGTSRSYEQYF. The gene calls are TRBV5-4 and TRBJ2-7; TRBD2 matches 9 bases. Germline lookup yields CDR1 SGHNT and CDR2 YYREEE (reference sequence). The CDR3 runs to 15 residues. The trim removed 4 bases at V and 1 base at J, leaving 6 bases unmatched. The variable domain in full, completed from reference TRBV5-4 and TRBJ2-7, reads ETGVTQSPTHLIKTRGQQVTLRCSSQSGHNTVSWYQQALGQGPQFIFQYYREEENGRGNFPPRFSGLQFPNYSSELNVNALELDDSALYLCASSPGTSRSYEQYFGPGTRLTVT.